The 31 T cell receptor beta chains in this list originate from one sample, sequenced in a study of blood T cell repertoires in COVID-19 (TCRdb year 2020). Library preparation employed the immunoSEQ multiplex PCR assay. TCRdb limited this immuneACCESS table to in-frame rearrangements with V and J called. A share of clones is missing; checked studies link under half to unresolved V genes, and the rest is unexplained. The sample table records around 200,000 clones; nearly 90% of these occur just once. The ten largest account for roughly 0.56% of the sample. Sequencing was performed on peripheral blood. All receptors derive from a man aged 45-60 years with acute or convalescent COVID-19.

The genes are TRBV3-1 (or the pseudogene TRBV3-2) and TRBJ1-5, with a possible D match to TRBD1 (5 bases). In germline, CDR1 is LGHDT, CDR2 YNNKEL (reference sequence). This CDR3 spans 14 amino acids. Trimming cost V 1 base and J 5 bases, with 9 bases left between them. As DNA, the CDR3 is TGTGCCAGCAGCCAAGCAGGGCTTGATCAGCCCCAGCATTTT. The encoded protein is CASSQAGLDQPQHF.

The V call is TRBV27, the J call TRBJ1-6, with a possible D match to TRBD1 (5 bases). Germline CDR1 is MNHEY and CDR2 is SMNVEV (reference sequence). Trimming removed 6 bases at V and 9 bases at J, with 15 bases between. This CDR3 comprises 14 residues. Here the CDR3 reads CASRPSGGTSPLHF. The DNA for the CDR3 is TGTGCCAGCAGGCCCTCGGGGGGAACTTCACCCCTCCACTTT.

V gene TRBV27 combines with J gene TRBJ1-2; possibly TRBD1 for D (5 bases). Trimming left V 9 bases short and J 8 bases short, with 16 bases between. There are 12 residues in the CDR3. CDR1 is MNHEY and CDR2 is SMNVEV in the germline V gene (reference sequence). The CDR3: CASRKGARGYTF. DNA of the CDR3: TGTGCCAGTCGTAAAGGGGCCAGGGGCTACACCTTC.

CDR3 bases: TGCAGCGTTGCAGACAGGGGCTGGGAAAAACTGTTTTTT. Translating it yields CSVADRGWEKLFF. The chain is built from TRBV29-1 and TRBJ1-4; TRBD1 aligns across 8 bases. Germline V CDR1 and CDR2: SQVTM, ANQGSEA. Trimming removed 4 bases from V and 8 bases from J; junction bases left unmatched: 6. This CDR3 contains 13 residues.

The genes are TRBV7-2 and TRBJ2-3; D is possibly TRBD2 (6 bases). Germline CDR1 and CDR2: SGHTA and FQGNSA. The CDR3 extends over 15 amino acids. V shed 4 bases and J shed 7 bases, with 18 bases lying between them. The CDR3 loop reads CASSYPTGEPNTQYF. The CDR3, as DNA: TGTGCCAGCAGCTACCCCACGGGAGAGCCTAATACGCAGTATTTT.

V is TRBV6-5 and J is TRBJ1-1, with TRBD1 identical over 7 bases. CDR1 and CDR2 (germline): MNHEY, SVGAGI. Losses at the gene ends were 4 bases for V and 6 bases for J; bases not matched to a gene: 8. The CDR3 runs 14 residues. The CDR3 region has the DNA TGTGCCAGCAGTTTCACACAGGGGTCGGCTGAAGCTTTCTTT. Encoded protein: CASSFTQGSAEAFF.

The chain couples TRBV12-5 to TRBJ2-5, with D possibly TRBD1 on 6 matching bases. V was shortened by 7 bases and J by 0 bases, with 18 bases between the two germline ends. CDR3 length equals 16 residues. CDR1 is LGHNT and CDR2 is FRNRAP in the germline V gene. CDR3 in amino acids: CASAGADSSNQETQYF. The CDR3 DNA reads TGTGCTAGTGCCGGTGCGGACAGCTCTAACCAAGAGACCCAGTACTTC.

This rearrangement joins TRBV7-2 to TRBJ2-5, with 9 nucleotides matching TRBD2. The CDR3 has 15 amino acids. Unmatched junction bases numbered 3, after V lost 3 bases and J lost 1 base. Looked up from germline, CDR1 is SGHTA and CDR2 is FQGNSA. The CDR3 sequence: CASSFSSGGQETQYF. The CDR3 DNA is TGTGCCAGCAGCTTCAGTAGCGGGGGCCAAGAGACCCAGTACTTC.

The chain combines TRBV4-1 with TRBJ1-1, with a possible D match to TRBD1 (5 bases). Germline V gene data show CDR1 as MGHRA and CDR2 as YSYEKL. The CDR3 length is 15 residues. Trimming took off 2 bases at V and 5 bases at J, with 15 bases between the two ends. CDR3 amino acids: CASSQTFGSGTEAFF. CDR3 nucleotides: TGCGCCAGCAGCCAAACGTTTGGATCAGGGACTGAAGCTTTCTTT.

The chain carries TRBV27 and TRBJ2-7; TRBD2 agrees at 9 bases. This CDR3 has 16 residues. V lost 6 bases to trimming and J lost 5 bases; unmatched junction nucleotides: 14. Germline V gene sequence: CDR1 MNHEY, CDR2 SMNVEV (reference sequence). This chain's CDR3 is CASRSLGPAGGNEQYF. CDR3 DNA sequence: TGTGCCAGCAGGTCCCTGGGCCCAGCGGGAGGAAACGAGCAGTACTTC.

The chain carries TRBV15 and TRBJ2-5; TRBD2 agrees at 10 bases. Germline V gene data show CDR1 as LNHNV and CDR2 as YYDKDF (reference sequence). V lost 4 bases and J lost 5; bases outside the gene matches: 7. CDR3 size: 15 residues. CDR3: CATSKTSGLAETQYF. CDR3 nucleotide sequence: TGTGCCACCAGCAAGACTAGCGGGCTCGCTGAGACCCAGTACTTC.

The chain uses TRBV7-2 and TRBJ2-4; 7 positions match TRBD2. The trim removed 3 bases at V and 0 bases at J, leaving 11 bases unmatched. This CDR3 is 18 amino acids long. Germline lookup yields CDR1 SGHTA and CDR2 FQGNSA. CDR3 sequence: CASSFFPAGRLAKNIQYF. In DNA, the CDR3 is TGTGCCAGCAGCTTTTTCCCAGCGGGGAGACTAGCCAAAAACATTCAGTACTTC.

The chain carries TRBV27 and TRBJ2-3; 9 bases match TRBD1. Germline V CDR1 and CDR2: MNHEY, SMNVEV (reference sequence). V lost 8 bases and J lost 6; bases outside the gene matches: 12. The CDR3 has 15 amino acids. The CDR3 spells CASSSPGQGYDTQYF. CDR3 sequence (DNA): TGTGCCAGCTCATCGCCGGGACAGGGTTATGATACGCAGTATTTT.

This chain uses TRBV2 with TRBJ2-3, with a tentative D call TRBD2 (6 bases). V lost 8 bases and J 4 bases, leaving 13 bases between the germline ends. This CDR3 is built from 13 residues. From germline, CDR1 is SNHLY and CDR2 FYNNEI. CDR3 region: CASPGVSPDTQYF. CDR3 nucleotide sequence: TGTGCCAGCCCGGGGGTCAGCCCAGATACGCAGTATTTT.

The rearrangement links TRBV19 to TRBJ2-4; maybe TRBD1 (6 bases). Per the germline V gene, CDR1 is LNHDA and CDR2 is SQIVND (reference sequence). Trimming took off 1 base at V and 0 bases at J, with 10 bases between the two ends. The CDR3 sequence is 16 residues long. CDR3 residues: CASSIGGRSAKNIQYF. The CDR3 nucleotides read TGTGCCAGTAGTATAGGGGGGCGGTCAGCCAAAAACATTCAGTACTTC.

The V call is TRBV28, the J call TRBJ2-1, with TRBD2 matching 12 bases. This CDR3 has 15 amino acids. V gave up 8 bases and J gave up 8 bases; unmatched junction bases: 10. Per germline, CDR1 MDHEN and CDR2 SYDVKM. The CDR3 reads CASGGASGRAYEQFF. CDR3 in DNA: TGTGCCAGCGGAGGGGCTAGCGGGAGGGCATATGAGCAGTTCTTC. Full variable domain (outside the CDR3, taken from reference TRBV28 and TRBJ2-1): DVKVTQSSRYLVKRTGEKVFLECVQDMDHENMFWYRQDPGLGLRLIYFSYDVKMKEKGDIPEGYSVSREKKERFSLILESASTNQTSMYLCASGGASGRAYEQFFGPGTRLTVL.

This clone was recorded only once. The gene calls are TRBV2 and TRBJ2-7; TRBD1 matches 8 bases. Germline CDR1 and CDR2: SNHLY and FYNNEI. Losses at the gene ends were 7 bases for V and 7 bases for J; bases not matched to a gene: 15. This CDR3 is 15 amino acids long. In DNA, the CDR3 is TGTGCCAGCAACGGACAGGGACCGGCCTCGGGGGAGCAGTACTTC. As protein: CASNGQGPASGEQYF. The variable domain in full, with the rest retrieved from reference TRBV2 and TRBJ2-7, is EPEVTQTPSHQVTQMGQEVILRCVPISNHLYFYWYRQILGQKVEFLVSFYNNEISEKSEIFDDQFSVERPDGSNFTLKIRSTKLEDSAMYFCASNGQGPASGEQYFGPGTRLTVT.

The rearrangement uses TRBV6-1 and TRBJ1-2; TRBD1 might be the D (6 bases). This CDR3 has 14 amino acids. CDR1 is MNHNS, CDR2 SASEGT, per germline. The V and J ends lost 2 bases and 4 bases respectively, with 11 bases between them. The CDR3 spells CASSEYEGGYGYTF. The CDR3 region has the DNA TGTGCCAGCAGTGAATATGAAGGGGGCTATGGCTACACCTTC.

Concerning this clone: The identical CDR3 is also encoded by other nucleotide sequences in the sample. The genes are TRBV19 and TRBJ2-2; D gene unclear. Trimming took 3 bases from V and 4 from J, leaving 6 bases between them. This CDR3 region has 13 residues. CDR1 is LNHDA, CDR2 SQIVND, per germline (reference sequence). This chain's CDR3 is CASSIPGTGELFF. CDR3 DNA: TGTGCCAGTAGTATTCCAGGCACCGGGGAGCTGTTTTTT.

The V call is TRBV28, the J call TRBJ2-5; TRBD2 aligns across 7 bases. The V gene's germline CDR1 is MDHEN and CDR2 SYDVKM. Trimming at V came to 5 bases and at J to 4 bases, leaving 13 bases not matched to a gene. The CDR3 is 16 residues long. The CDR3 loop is CASSTPGLTPRETQYF. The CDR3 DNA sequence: TGTGCCAGCAGTACCCCGGGACTAACACCTCGAGAGACCCAGTACTTC.

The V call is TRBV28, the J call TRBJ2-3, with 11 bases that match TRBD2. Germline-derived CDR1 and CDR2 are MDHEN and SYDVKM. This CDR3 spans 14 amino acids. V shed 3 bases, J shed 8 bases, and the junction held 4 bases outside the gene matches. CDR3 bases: TGTGCCAGCAGTTTGATACTAGCGGGGGTTACGCAGTATTTT. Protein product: CASSLILAGVTQYF.

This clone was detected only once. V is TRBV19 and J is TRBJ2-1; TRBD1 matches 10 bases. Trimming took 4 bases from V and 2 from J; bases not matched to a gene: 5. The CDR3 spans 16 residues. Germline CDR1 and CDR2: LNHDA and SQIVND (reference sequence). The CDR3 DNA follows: TGTGCCAGTAGTACTACCGGGACAGGGGCCTACAATGAGCAGTTCTTC. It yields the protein CASSTTGTGAYNEQFF.

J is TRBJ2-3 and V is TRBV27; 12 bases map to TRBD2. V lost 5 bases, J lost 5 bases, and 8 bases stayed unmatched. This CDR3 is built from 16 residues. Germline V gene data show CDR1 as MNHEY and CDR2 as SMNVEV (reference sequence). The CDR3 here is CASSPWTSGTGDTQYF. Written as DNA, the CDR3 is TGTGCCAGCAGTCCCTGGACTAGCGGGACGGGAGATACGCAGTATTTT.

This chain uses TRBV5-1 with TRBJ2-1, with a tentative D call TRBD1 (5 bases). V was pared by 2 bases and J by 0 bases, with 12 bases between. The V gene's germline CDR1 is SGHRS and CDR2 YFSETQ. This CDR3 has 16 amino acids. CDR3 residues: CASSFRQTNSYNEQFF. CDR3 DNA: TGCGCCAGCAGCTTTAGACAGACCAACTCCTACAATGAGCAGTTCTTC.

CDR3 region: CASSLRGREQYF. The CDR3 nucleotides read TGTGCCAGCAGCTTAAGAGGGCGCGAGCAGTACTTC. This chain connects TRBV7-8 to TRBJ2-7; D may be TRBD2 (5 bases). Germline CDR1 and CDR2: SGHVS and FQNEAQ. This CDR3 contains 12 residues. Trimming took off 2 bases at V and 6 bases at J, with 8 bases between the two ends.

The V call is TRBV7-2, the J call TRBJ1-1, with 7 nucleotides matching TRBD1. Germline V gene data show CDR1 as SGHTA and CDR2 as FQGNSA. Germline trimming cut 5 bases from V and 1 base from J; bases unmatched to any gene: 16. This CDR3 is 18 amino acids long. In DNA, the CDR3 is TGTGCCAGCAGCCCAACGGGGCAGGGGGGAAATCCGAACACTGAAGCTTTCTTT. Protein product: CASSPTGQGGNPNTEAFF.

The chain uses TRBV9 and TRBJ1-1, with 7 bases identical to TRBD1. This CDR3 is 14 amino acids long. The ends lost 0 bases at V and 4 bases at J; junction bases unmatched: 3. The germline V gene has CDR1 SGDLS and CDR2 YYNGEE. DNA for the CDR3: TGTGCCAGCAGCGTAGGAACAGGGGCCACTGAAGCTTTCTTT. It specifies CASSVGTGATEAFF.

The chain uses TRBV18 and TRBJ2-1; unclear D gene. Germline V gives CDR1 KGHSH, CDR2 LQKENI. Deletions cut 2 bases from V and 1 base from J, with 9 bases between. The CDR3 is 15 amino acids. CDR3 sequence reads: CASSPATPSYNEQFF. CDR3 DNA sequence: TGTGCCAGCTCACCAGCGACACCGTCCTACAATGAGCAGTTCTTC. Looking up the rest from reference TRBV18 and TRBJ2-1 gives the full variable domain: NAGVMQNPRHLVRRRGQEARLRCSPMKGHSHVYWYRQLPEEGLKFMVYLQKENIIDESGMPKERFSAEFPKEGPSILRIQQVVRGDSAAYFCASSPATPSYNEQFFGPGTRLTVL.

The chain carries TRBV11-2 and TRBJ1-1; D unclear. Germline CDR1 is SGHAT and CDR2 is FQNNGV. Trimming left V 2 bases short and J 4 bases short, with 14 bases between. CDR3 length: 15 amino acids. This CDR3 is CASSLLRGKGTEAFF. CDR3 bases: TGTGCCAGCAGCTTACTCCGGGGTAAGGGCACTGAAGCTTTCTTT.

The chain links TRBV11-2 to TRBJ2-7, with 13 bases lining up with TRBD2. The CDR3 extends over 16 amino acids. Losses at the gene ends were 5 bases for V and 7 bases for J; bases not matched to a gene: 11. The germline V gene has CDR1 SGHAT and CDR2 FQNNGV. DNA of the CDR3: TGTGCCAGCAGCCGGGTGGGACTAGCGGGATCTGGGGAGCAGTACTTC. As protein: CASSRVGLAGSGEQYF.

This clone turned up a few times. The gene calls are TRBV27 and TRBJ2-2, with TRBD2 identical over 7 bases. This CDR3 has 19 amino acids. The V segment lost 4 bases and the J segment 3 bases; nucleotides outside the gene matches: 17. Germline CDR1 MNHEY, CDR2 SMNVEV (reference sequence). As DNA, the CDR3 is TGTGCCAGCAGTTCGTTATGGGGTGGCGGGGGATCGTACACCGGGGAGCTGTTTTTT. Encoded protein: CASSSLWGGGGSYTGELFF.